Shown below are 14 T cell receptor beta chains from a single sample sequenced in a study of CD8 T cells in ankylosing spondylitis (dated by TCRdb to 2017 to 2019). The library relied on 5' RACE. Sequencing was performed on an Illumina HiSeq 2500. TCRdb reworked the public reads: Q25 trimming with fastp, MiXCR clone assembly, productive beta chains retained. When rows share a CDR3 protein, they turn into one entry using the most common DNA and genes. The sample has about 220,000 distinct CDR3 sequences on record, roughly 24% of them singletons. Approximately 6.6% of the sample lies in the top ten. The sample consisted of blood, either unsorted or a sorted T cell fraction (not recorded which). Receptors originate from a male donor with ankylosing spondylitis or in good health (not recorded which).

This clonotype has at least ten counts. This chain uses TRBV5-1 with TRBJ2-3; TRBD2 matches at 9 bases. Per the germline V gene, CDR1 is SGHRS and CDR2 is YFSETQ. Trimming at V came to 5 bases and at J to 4 bases, leaving 8 bases not matched to a gene. The CDR3 length is 15 residues. The CDR3 loop reads CASRIQAGGADTQYF. CDR3 nucleotides: TGCGCCAGCAGGATTCAAGCGGGAGGTGCAGATACGCAGTATTTT.

The chain has TRBV6-1 and TRBJ2-1; TRBD2 matches at 10 bases. Losses at the gene ends were 5 bases for V and 0 bases for J; bases not matched to a gene: 4. The CDR3 extends over 16 amino acids. The germline V gene encodes CDR1 MNHNS and CDR2 SASEGT. The CDR3 here is CASSHRTSGSYNEQFF. CDR3 DNA sequence: TGTGCCAGCAGTCATAGGACTAGCGGCTCCTACAATGAGCAGTTCTTC.

V gene TRBV6-1 combines with J gene TRBJ1-3; D not certain. Germline V gene sequence: CDR1 MNHNS, CDR2 SASEGT. Trimming cost V 5 bases and J 0 bases, with 11 bases left between them. This CDR3 contains 15 residues. CDR3 sequence: CASSRTATSGNTIYF. In nucleotides, the CDR3 is TGTGCCAGCAGTAGGACCGCCACCTCTGGAAACACCATATATTTT.

This clonotype was counted at least ten times. This chain connects TRBV7-2 to TRBJ2-5; D might be TRBD1 or TRBD2, each matching 5 bases. The CDR3 consists of 16 residues. V lost 1 base and J 5 bases, leaving 17 bases between the germline ends. The germline CDR1 and CDR2 sequences are SGHTA and FQGNSA. Here the CDR3 DNA reads TGTGCCAGCAGCTTAGAGGTTGGCGGAGAGGGGGAGACCCAGTACTTC. Translation gives CASSLEVGGEGETQYF.

In its sample, this clonotype was seen a few times. V and J are TRBV2 and TRBJ2-7; possible D gene TRBD2, 6 bases. The length of the CDR3 is 14 residues. The germline gives CDR1 SNHLY, CDR2 FYNNEI. Trimming left V 6 bases short and J 5 bases short, with 17 bases between. The CDR3 bases are TGTGCCAGCAGAACCGGGACTGGGTCTGACGAGCAGTACTTC. Translation: CASRTGTGSDEQYF.

The chain employs TRBV11-2 and TRBJ2-7; the match to TRBD1 covers 9 bases. CDR3 size: 14 residues. Germline CDR1 and CDR2: SGHAT and FQNNGV. The trim removed 5 bases at V and 7 bases at J, leaving 9 bases unmatched. CDR3 residues: CASSQPGQGVEQYF. The CDR3 DNA sequence: TGTGCCAGCAGCCAACCGGGACAGGGAGTGGAGCAGTACTTC.

This clonotype was counted only a few times. The rearrangement links TRBV29-1 to TRBJ2-5; D is unclear. The V end was cut by 8 bases, the J end by 7 bases, with 8 bases between. The CDR3 contains 9 residues. Germline V gene sequence: CDR1 SQVTM, CDR2 ANQGSEA. DNA of the CDR3: TGCAGCATAGATGGGACCCAGTACTTC. Its translation: CSIDGTQYF.

The chain combines TRBV12-3 or TRBV12-4 with TRBJ2-3; TRBD2 matches 7 bases. With V trimmed by 4 bases and J by 4 bases, 11 bases remained unmatched. The CDR3 sequence is 16 residues long. CDR3 nucleotide sequence: TGTGCCAGCAGTTCGGGAAACAAGGGAGGGGCAGATACGCAGTATTTT. Amino acid sequence: CASSSGNKGGADTQYF.

For this clonotype: This clone may be a read error of a much larger clone one base away. The rearrangement joins TRBV20-1 to TRBJ2-7, with D unclear. Germline-derived CDR1 and CDR2 are DFQATT and SNEGSKA (reference sequence). CDR3 length equals 14 residues. The CDR3 loop is CIARDPLQTYEQYF. The CDR3 DNA is TGCATTGCTAGAGACCCTCTCCAAACCTACGAGCAGTACTTC.

This clonotype was observed many times. The gene calls are TRBV6-5 and TRBJ1-2, with 11 positions matching TRBD1. The CDR3 consists of 15 residues. Trimming took 2 bases from V and 4 from J; bases not matched to a gene: 3. Germline lookup yields CDR1 MNHEY and CDR2 SVGAGI. The CDR3 sequence is CASSYGTGGLYGYTF. Written as DNA, the CDR3 is TGTGCCAGCAGTTACGGGACAGGGGGGCTCTATGGCTACACCTTC.

This clonotype came up a few times. This sequence joins TRBV20-1 and TRBJ2-1; 7 nucleotides agree with TRBD2. The CDR3 length is 14 residues. Germline V gene sequence: CDR1 DFQATT, CDR2 SNEGSKA (reference sequence). Germline trimming cut 6 bases from V and 2 bases from J; bases unmatched to any gene: 7. CDR3 DNA: TGCAGTGCCCAGAGACTAGCAACCTACAATGAGCAGTTCTTC. This encodes CSAQRLATYNEQFF.

This clonotype was seen just once. V and J are TRBV12-3 or TRBV12-4 and TRBJ2-1; D gene uncertain. V was trimmed by 3 bases and J by 6 bases, leaving 6 bases between them. There are 12 residues in the CDR3. The CDR3 DNA sequence: TGTGCCAGCAGTTTCAGGATCAATGAGCAGTTCTTC. It encodes CASSFRINEQFF.

The chain combines TRBV7-2 with TRBJ1-1; TRBD1 is a possible D gene (6 bases). V was pared by 4 bases and J by 1 base, with 10 bases between. Germline V gene lookup returns CDR1 SGHTA and CDR2 FQGNSA. This CDR3 region has 14 residues. This chain's CDR3 is CASSYGQRNTEAFF. The CDR3 coding sequence is TGTGCCAGCAGCTACGGACAGAGGAACACTGAAGCTTTCTTT.

This clonotype occurred many times. The V call is TRBV20-1, the J call TRBJ2-3; 9 bases map to TRBD2. In germline, CDR1 is DFQATT, CDR2 SNEGSKA (reference sequence). Trimming removed 0 bases from V and 1 base from J; junction bases left unmatched: 8. CDR3 length: 17 amino acids. DNA of the CDR3: TGCAGTGCTAGAGATCCTAGCGGGATTCAGGGCACAGATACGCAGTATTTT. Protein sequence: CSARDPSGIQGTDTQYF.